This TCR beta chain was sequenced for a study of radiation and T cells in renal cell carcinoma. Germline values: CDR1 DFQATT, CDR2 SNEGSKA (reference sequence). Between the trimmed V and J ends, which lost 2 bases and 10 bases, there was a span of 10 bases. The CDR3 loop spans 11 amino acids. The time point was: blood 4 weeks post-SBRT, at nephrectomy. Treatment described: 15 Gy SBRT to primary tumor, nephrectomy 4 weeks later. TCRdb's copy holds only in-frame clones and misses some; the assay was immunoSEQ multiplex PCR. The sample contains about 86,000 clones, around four fifths of which appear only once.

The material was blood, obtained from a patient whose treatment included radiotherapy and nephrectomy. The clonotype was recovered from a man between 50 and 59 years old with renal cell carcinoma. This chain connects TRBV20-1 to TRBJ2-3; tentative D call: TRBD2 (6 bases). The chain's CDR3 is CSARTSRPQYF. As DNA, the CDR3 is TGCAGTGCTAGAACTAGCAGACCGCAGTATTTT.